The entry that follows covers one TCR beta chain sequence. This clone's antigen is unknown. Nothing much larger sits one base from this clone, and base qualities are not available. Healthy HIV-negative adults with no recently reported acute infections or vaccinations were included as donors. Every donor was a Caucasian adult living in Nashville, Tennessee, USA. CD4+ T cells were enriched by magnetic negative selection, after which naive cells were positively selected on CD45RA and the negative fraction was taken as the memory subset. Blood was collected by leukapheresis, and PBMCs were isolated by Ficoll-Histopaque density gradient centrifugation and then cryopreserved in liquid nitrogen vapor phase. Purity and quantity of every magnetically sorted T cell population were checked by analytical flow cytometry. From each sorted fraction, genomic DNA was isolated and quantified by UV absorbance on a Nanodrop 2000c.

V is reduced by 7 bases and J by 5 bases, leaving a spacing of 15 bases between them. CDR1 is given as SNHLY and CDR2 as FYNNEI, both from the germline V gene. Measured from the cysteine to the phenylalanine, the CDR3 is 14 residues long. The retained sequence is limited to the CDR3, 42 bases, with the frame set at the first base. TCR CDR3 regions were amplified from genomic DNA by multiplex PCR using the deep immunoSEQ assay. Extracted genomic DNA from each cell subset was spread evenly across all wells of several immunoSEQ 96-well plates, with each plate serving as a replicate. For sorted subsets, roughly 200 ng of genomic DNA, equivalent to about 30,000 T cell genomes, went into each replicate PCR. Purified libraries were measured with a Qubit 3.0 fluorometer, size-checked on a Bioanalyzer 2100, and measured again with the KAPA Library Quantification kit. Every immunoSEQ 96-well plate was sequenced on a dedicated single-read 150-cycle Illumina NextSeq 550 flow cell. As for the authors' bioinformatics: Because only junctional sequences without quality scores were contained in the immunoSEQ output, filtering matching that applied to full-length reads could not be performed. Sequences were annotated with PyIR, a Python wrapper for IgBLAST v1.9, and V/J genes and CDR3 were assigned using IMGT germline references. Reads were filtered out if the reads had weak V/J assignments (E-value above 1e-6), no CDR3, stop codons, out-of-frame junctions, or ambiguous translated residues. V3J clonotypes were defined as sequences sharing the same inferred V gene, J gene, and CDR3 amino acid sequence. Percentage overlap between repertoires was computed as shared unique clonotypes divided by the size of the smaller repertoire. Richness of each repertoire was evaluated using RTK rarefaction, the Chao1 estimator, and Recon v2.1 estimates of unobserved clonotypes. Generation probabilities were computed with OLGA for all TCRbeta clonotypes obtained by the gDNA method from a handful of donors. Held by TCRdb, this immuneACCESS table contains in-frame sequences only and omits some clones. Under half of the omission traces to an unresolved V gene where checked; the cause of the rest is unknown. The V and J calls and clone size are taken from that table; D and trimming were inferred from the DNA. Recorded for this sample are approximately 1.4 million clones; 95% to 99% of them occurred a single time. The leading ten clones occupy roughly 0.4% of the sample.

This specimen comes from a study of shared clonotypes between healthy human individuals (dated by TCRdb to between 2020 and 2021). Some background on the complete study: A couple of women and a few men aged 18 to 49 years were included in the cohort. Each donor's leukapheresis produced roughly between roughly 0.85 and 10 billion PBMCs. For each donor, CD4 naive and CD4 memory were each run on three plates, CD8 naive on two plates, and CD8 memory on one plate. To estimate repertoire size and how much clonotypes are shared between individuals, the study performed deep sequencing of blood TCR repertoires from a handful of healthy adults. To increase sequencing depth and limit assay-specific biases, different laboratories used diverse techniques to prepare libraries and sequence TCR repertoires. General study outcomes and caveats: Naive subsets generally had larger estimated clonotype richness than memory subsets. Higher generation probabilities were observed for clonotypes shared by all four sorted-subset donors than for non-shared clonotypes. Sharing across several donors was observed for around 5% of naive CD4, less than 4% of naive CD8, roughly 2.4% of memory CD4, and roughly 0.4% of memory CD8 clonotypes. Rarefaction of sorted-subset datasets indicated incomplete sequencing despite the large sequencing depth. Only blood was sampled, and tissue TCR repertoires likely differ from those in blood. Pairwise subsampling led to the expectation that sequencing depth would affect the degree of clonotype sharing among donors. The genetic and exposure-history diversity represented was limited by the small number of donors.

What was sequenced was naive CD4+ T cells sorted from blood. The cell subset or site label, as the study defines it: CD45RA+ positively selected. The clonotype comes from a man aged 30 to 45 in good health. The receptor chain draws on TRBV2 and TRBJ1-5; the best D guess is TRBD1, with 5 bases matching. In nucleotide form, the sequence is TGTGCCAGCAAACAGGAAAGTAGGGATCAGCCCCAGCATTTT. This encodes CASKQESRDQPQHF.